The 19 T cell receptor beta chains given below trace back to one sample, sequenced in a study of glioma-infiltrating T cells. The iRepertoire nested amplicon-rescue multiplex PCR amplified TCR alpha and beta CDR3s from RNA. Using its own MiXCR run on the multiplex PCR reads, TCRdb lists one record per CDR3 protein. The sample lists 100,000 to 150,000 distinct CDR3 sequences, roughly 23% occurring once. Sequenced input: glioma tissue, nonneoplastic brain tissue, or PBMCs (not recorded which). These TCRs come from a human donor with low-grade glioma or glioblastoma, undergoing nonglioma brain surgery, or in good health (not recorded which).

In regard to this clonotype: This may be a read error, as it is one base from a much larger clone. DNA of the CDR3: TGTGCCAGCAGCCCGGCGGCATGGATCGACGAGCAGTACTTC. Protein: CASSPAAWIDEQYF. V is TRBV11-2 and J is TRBJ2-7; D is unresolved. Germline CDR1 is SGHAT and CDR2 is FQNNGV. V lost 5 bases, J lost 5 bases, and 16 bases lay in between. The CDR3 has 14 residues.

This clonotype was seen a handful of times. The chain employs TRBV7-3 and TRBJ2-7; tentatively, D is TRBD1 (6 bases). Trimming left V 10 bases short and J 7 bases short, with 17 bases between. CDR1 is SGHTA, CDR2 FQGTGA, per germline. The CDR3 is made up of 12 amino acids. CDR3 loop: CATQTGQREQYF. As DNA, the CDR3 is TGTGCCACCCAGACAGGTCAGCGGGAGCAGTACTTC.

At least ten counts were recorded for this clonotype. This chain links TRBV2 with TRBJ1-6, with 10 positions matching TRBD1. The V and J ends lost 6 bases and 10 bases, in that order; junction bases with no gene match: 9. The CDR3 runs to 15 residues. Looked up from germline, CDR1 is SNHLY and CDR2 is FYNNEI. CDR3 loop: CASSGGQGTESPLHF. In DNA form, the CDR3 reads TGTGCCAGCAGCGGGGGACAGGGGACGGAATCACCCCTCCACTTT.

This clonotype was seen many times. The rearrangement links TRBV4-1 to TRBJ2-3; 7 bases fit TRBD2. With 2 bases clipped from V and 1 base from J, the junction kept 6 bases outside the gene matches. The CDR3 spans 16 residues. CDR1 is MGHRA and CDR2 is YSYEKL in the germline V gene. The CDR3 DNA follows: TGCGCCAGCAGCCAACGGTGGGCGGGAGGCACAGATACGCAGTATTTT. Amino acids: CASSQRWAGGTDTQYF.

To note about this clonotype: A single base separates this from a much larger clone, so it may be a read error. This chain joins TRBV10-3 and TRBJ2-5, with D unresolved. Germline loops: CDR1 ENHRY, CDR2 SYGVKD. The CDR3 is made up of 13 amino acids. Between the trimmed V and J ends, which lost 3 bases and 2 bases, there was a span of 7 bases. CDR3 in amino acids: CAISEGSQETQYF. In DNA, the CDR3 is TGTGCCATCAGTGAAGGTAGTCAAGAGACCCAGTACTTC.

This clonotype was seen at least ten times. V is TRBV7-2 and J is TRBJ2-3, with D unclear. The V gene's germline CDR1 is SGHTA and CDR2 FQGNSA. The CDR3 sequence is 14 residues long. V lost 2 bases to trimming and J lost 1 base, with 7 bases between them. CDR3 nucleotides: TGTGCCAGCAGCTTAAATACCGGCACAGATACGCAGTATTTT. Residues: CASSLNTGTDTQYF.

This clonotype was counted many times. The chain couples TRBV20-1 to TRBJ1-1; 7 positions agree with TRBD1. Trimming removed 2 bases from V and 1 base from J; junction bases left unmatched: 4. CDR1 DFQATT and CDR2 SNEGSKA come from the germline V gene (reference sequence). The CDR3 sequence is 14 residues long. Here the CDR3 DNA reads TGCAGTGCTAGACGGGGACAGCGGAACACTGAAGCTTTCTTT. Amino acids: CSARRGQRNTEAFF.

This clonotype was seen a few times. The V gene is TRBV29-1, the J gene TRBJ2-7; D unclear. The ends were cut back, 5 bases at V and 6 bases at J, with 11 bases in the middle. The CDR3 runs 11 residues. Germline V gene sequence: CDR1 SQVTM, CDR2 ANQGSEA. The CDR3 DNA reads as TGCAGCGTTAGGCAGGACGGCGAGCAGTACTTC. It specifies CSVRQDGEQYF.

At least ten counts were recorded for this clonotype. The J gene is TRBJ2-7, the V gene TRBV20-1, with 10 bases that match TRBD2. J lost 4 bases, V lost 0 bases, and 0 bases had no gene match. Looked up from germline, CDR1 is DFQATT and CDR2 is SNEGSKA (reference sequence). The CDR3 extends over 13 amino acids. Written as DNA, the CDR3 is TGCAGTGCTAGAGAACTAGCGGGATACGAGCAGTACTTC. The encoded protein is CSARELAGYEQYF.

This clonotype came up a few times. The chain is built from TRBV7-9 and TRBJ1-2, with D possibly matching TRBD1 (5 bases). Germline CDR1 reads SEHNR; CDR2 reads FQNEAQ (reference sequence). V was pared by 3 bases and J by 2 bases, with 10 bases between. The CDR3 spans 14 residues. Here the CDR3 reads CASSLESGNYGYTF. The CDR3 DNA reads TGTGCCAGCAGCTTGGAATCAGGGAACTATGGCTACACCTTC.

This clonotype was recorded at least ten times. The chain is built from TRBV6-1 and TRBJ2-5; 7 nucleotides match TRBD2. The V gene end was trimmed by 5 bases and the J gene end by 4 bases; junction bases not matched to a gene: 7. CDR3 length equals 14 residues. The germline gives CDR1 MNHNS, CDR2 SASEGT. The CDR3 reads CASSLLTSPETQYF. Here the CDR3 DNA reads TGTGCCAGCAGTCTTTTGACTAGCCCAGAGACCCAGTACTTC.

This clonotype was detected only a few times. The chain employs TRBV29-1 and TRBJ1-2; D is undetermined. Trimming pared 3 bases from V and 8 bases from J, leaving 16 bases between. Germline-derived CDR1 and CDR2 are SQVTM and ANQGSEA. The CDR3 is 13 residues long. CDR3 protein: CSVDRTTAGGYTF. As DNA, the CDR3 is TGCAGCGTTGATCGAACGACGGCCGGGGGCTACACCTTC.

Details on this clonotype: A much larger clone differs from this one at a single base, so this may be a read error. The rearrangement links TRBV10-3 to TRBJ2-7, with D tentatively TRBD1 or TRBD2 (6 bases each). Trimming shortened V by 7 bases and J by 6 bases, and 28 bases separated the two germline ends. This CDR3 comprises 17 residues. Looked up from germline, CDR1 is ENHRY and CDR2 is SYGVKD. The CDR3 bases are TGTGCCATCAAGGCGGGGTACACGGTGGTTCGGGGGCTCGAGCAGTACTTC. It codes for CAIKAGYTVVRGLEQYF.

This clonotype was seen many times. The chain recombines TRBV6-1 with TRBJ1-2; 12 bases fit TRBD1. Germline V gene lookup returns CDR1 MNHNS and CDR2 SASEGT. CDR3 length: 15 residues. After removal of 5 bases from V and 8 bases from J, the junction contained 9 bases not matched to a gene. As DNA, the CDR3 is TGTGCCAGCAGTCCTGGGACAGGGGGCGCATCGGGCTACACCTTC. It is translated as CASSPGTGGASGYTF.

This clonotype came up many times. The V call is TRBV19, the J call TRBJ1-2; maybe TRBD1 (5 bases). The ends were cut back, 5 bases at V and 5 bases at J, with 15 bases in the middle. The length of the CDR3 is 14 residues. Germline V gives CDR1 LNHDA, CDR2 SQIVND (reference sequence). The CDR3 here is CASSLSGTSYGYTF. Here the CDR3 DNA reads TGTGCCAGTAGTCTATCCGGGACTAGTTATGGCTACACCTTC. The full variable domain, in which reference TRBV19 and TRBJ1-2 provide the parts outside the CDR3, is DGGITQSPKYLFRKEGQNVTLSCEQNLNHDAMYWYRQDPGQGLRLIYYSQIVNDFQKGDIAEGYSVSREKKESFPLTVTSAQKNPTAFYLCASSLSGTSYGYTFGSGTRLTVV.

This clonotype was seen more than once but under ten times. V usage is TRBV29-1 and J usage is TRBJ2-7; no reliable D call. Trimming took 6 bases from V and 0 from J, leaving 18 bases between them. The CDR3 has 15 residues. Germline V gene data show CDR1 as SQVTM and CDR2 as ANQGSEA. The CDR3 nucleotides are TGCAGCGTCCGAAGTAGGTCGGTGAGCTCCTACGAGCAGTACTTC. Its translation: CSVRSRSVSSYEQYF.

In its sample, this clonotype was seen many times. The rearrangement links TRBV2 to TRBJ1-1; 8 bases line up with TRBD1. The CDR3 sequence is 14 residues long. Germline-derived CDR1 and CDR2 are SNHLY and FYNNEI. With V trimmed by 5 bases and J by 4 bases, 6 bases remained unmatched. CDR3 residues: CASSSGQGSTEAFF. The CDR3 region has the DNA TGTGCCAGCAGTTCAGGACAGGGATCCACTGAAGCTTTCTTT.

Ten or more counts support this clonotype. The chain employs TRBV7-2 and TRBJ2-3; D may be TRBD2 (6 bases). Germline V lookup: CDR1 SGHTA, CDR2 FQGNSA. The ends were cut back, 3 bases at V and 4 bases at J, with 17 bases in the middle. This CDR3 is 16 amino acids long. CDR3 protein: CASSLYRDSYADTQYF. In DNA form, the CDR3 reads TGTGCCAGCAGCTTGTACCGGGACTCCTATGCAGATACGCAGTATTTT.

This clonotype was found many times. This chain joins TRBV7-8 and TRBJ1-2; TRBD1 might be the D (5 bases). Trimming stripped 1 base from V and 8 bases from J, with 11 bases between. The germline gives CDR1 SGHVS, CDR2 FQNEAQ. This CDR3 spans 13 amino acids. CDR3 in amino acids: CASSLDRGRGYTF. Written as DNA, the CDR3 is TGTGCCAGCAGCTTAGATCGGGGACGCGGCTACACCTTC. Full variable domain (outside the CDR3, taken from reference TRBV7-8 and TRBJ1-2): GAGVSQSPRYKVAKRGQDVALRCDPISGHVSLFWYQQALGQGPEFLTYFQNEAQLDKSGLPSDRFFAERPEGSVSTLKIQRTQQEDSAVYLCASSLDRGRGYTFGSGTRLTVV.